The clone carrying this T cell receptor (beta chain) was detected once. The antigen is unknown. CD3+CD4+ and CD3+CD8+ cells were FACS-sorted from thawed unstimulated PBMCs. The sample comes from a study of T cell clones after liver transplantation. Overall study context: HCV positivity affected three of eight recipients; the rest lacked autoimmune or viral indications.

Some clones are missing from TCRdb's copy, which holds only in-frame ones; the method was immunoSEQ multiplex PCR. The sample lists 16,000 or so clones, 85% to 90% occurring once. Study-wide points: Graft donor-reactive T cells possibly entered the graft instead of undergoing deletion.

This TCR was sampled from a human patient who received a liver transplant. Some T cells may possibly be graft donor cells. Sample: CD8+ T cells from blood, taken 45 to 46 months after liver transplant.

The CDR3 DNA sequence: TGTGCCAGCAGTTTGATGGACACAGATACGCAGTATTTT. Translation gives CASSLMDTDTQYF. The rearrangement links TRBV28 to TRBJ2-3, with D unresolved. The V end was cut by 3 bases, the J end by 2 bases, with 6 bases between. Germline V gene lookup returns CDR1 MDHEN and CDR2 SYDVKM. This CDR3 is built from 13 residues.